This TCR beta chain is from a study of tumor and adjacent non-tumor tissue in lung cancer. Study-wide background: Patients comprised about a dozen adenocarcinoma, a couple of squamous cell carcinoma and 1 small cell lung cancer.

Regarding the study as a whole: Tumor repertoires had a smaller top 100 clone share than normal lung.

RNA was extracted from bulk tissue without any cell sorting. Donors were chemotherapy-naive, newly diagnosed lung cancer surgical patients in China, August–late 2014. In its sample, this clonotype was seen a few times. The target antigen is unknown. CDR1 and CDR2 from the germline V gene are MNHEY and SVGEGT. Trimming pared 2 bases from V and 10 bases from J, leaving 18 bases between. The CDR3 runs to 15 residues. The library came from three nested PCR rounds adapted from ARM-PCR protocols. TCRdb re-called the multiplex PCR reads with MiXCR, one entry per CDR3 protein. Of more than 120,000 distinct CDR3 sequences in the sample, approximately 70% were seen once.

The sample comprised lung tumor tissue. The receptor was derived from a man in his sixties with small cell lung cancer. The chain is built from TRBV6-2 or TRBV6-3 and TRBJ2-1, with D perhaps given as TRBD1 or TRBD2 (5 bases each). The CDR3 is CASSYGGSSKSEQFF. In DNA, the CDR3 is TGTGCCAGCAGTTACGGGGGTAGTTCGAAATCGGAGCAGTTCTTC.